This T cell receptor beta chain was found in a study of CD8+ T cells in alopecia areata. Points from the study as a whole: Having one nonresponder leaves uncertain how baseline CD8+ expansion relates to response. Clonality in lesional scalp, especially alopecia totalis/universalis, exceeded that of normal scalp.

As for this clone: The antigen remains undetermined.

The V segment lost 0 bases and the J segment 4 bases; nucleotides outside the gene matches: 6. Germline values: CDR1 SGHRS, CDR2 YFSETQ. The CDR3 consists of 17 residues. Treatment indicated: oral pan-JAK inhibitor, 5-10 mg twice daily. It was from alopecia areata patients that lesional scalp punch biopsies and peripheral blood were collected. Sequencing used cDNA as its template, made by extracting RNA and reverse transcribing it. Profiled with immunoSEQ multiplex PCR; TCRdb holds only in-frame clones, not every one. The sample has 15,000 to 20,000 clones; around three fifths are singletons. This clonotype was sampled from a human donor with alopecia areata. The genes are TRBV5-1 and TRBJ2-2; TRBD1 aligns across 10 bases. The sample in question was skin, obtained at week 4, from a patient treated with tofacitinib. CDR3: CASSLDSWTGGTGELFF. CDR3 sequence (DNA): TGCGCCAGCAGCTTGGATAGTTGGACAGGGGGCACCGGGGAGCTGTTTTTT.